This T cell receptor (beta chain) was identified during a study of T cell changes during pregnancy in multiple sclerosis. The V gene lost 1 base and the J gene lost 3 bases, with 7 bases spanning the gap. Per the germline V gene, CDR1 is SGHAT and CDR2 is FQDESV (reference sequence). The CDR3 has 15 residues. Here immunoSEQ multiplex PCR was the method, and the copy in TCRdb shows in-frame clones only, minus some. The data hold 20,000 to 25,000 clones, with around 90% observed a single time. The sequencing used CD8+ T cells from peripheral blood mononuclear cells, collected in the second trimester of pregnancy. This TCR derives from a female donor in good health, enrolled as a control in a pregnancy study. The rearrangement uses TRBV11-1 and TRBJ1-6; no clear D. The CDR3 protein is CASSLDGDYNSPLHF. DNA for the CDR3: TGTGCCAGCAGCTTAGACGGAGACTATAATTCACCCCTCCACTTT.